This TCR beta chain appears in the sequencing data of a study of cytomegalovirus exposure and HLA in healthy donors. This clone appeared a few times. Its antigen is as yet unknown. Germline V gene sequence: CDR1 MGHDK, CDR2 SYGVNS. The CDR3 is made up of 14 amino acids. Trimming pared 4 bases from V and 10 bases from J, leaving 14 bases between. Overall study results and limits: Despite most TCR sequences being rare, some public TCRs occurred in many donors. Some V segments, including TRBV6-2 and TRBV6-3, were excluded as indistinguishable. Common viral pathogens were later found to be apparently linked to several of the most significant clusters.

Both 60 Vbeta primers and 13 Jbeta primers went into the PCR. This table comes from immunoSEQ multiplex PCR, and its TCRdb copy is limited to in-frame clones, with some not included. The sample shows about 160,000 clones, 80% to 85% of them seen only once. The specimen sequenced was PBMCs. The source of this sequence is a man in his late teens or twenties in good health and CMV-seronegative. The chain combines TRBV25-1 with TRBJ1-6, with a tentative D call TRBD1 (6 bases). The CDR3 coding sequence is TGTGCCAGCAGTGGCTACAGGGTAGGGTCACCCCTCCACTTT. Its translation: CASSGYRVGSPLHF.